Sequencing of this T cell receptor beta chain was carried out in a study of cytomegalovirus exposure and HLA in healthy donors. Study summary: Among the approximately 400 genotyped donors, 65% to 90% were placed in the Caucasian-associated ancestry cluster.

A note on this clone: Its specificity is not known.

Germline CDR1 is SGDLS and CDR2 is YYNGEE. Trimming at V came to 0 bases and at J to 3 bases, leaving 3 bases not matched to a gene. The CDR3 spans 15 residues. Overall study results and limits: HLA alleles showed associations with 15,000 to 20,000 TCR beta sequences in a later analysis, at a 0.05 false discovery rate. Later analysis demonstrated an association between a missense DCLRE1C variant and TCR beta V- and J-gene trimming.

Amplification used 60 Vbeta primers and 13 Jbeta primers. Only in-frame clones appear in the TCRdb table, and some are missing; sequencing was by immunoSEQ multiplex PCR. The profile shows approximately 100,000 clones, 70% to 80% of them singletons. The specimen sequenced was PBMCs. This clonotype was sampled from a female donor in good health and CMV-seropositive. The rearrangement links TRBV9 to TRBJ2-7; TRBD2 matches at 10 bases. The CDR3 nucleotides read TGTGCCAGCAGCGTAGCTCCTAGCGGGGGCTACGAGCAGTACTTC. It yields the protein CASSVAPSGGYEQYF.